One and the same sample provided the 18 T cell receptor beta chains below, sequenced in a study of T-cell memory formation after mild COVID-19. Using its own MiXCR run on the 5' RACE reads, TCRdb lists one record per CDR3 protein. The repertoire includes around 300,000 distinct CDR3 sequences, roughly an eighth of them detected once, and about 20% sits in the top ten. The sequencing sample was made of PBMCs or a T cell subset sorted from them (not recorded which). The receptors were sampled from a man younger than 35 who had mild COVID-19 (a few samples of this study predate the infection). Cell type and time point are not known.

The CDR3 DNA reads TGTGCCAGCAGTTACTCCCGCGAGCGGGGGGGTGCAGATACGCAGTATTTT. This codes for CASSYSRERGGADTQYF. The J gene is TRBJ2-3, the V gene TRBV6-2 or TRBV6-3, with 10 positions matching TRBD2. The CDR3 contains 17 residues. Trimming cost V 0 bases and J 4 bases; bases outside gene matches: 7. In germline, CDR1 is MNHEY, CDR2 SVGEGT.

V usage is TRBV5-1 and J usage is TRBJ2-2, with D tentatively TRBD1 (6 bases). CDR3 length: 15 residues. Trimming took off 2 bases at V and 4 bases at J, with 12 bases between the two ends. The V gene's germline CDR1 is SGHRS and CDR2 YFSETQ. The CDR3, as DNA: TGCGCCAGCAGCTTCAGGACAGACCTCACCGGGGAGCTGTTTTTT. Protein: CASSFRTDLTGELFF.

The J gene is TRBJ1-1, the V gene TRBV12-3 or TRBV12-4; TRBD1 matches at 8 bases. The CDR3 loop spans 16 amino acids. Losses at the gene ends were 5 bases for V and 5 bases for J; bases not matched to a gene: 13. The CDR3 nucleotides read TGTGCCAGCAGTGCCGGACAGGGCGTAGGTCCAACTGAAGCTTTCTTT. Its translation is CASSAGQGVGPTEAFF.

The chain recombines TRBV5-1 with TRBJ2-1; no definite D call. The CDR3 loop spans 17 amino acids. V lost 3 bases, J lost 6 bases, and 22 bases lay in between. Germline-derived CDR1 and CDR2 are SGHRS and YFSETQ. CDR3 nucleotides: TGCGCCAGCAGCTCTAGGAATGGCATTACCCCTTCCAATGAGCAGTTCTTC. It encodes CASSSRNGITPSNEQFF.

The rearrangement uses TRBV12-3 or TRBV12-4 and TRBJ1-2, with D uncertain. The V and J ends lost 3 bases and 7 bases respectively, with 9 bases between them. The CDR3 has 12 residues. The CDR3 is CASSLWGGGYTF. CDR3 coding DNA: TGTGCCAGCAGTTTGTGGGGTGGTGGCTACACCTTC.

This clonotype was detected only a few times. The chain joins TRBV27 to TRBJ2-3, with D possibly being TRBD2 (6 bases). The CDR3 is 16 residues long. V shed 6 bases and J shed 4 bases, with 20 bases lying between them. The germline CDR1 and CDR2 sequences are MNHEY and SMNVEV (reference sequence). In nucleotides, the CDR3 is TGTGCCAGCAGGCTGGAGGCGGGAAGAAGGGCAGATACGCAGTATTTT. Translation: CASRLEAGRRADTQYF.

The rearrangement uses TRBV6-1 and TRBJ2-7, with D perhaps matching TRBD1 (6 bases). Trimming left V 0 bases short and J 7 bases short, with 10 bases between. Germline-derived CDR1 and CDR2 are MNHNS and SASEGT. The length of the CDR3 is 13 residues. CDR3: CASSEARGTEQYV. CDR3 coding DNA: TGTGCCAGCAGTGAAGCCAGAGGGACAGAGCAGTACGTC.

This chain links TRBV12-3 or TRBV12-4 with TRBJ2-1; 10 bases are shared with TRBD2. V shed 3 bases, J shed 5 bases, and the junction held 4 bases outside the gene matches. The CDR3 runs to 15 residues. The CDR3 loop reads CASSFLAGGHNEQFF. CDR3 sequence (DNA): TGTGCCAGCAGTTTTTTAGCGGGGGGCCACAATGAGCAGTTCTTC.

CDR3 in amino acids: CATSTRDWAAETQYF. CDR3 sequence (DNA): TGTGCCACCAGCACCCGGGACTGGGCGGCGGAGACCCAGTACTTC. J is TRBJ2-5 and V is TRBV15; possibly TRBD2 for D (6 bases). The CDR3 consists of 15 residues. V gave up 4 bases and J gave up 5 bases, with 17 bases separating them. The germline V gene has CDR1 LNHNV and CDR2 YYDKDF (reference sequence). The whole variable domain, filled in from reference TRBV15 and TRBJ2-5, reads DAMVIQNPRYQVTQFGKPVTLSCSQTLNHNVMYWYQQKSSQAPKLLFHYYDKDFNNEADTPDNFQSRRPNTSFCFLDIRSPGLGDTAMYLCATSTRDWAAETQYFGPGTRLLVL.

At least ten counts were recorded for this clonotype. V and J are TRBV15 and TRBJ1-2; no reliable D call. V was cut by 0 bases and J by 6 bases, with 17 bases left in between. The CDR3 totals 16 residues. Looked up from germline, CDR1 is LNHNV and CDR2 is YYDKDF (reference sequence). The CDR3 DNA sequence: TGTGCCACCAGCAGAGATCCCCGGAGCGACGTGCATGGCTACACCTTC. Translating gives CATSRDPRSDVHGYTF.

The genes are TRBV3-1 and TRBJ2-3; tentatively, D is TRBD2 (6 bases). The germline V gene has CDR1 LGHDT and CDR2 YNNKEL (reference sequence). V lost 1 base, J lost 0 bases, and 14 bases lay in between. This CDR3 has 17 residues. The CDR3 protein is CASSQGWTGVSTDTQYF. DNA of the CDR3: TGTGCCAGCAGCCAAGGCTGGACGGGGGTCAGCACAGATACGCAGTATTTT.

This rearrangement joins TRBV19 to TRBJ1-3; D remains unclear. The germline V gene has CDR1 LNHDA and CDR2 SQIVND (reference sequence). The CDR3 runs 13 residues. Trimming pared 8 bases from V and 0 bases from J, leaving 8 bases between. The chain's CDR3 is CASRVVSGNTIYF. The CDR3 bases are TGTGCCAGTCGAGTAGTCTCTGGAAACACCATATATTTT.

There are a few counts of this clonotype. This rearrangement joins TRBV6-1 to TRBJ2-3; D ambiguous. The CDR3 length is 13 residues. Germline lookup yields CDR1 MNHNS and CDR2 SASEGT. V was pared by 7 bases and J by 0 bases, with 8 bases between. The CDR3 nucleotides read TGTGCCAGCAAATCCGCTAGCACAGATACGCAGTATTTT. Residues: CASKSASTDTQYF.

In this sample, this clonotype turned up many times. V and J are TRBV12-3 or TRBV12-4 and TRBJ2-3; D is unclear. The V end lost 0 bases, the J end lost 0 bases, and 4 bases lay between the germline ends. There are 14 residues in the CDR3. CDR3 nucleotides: TGTGCCAGCAGTTTAGCGGCTAGCACAGATACGCAGTATTTT. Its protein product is CASSLAASTDTQYF.

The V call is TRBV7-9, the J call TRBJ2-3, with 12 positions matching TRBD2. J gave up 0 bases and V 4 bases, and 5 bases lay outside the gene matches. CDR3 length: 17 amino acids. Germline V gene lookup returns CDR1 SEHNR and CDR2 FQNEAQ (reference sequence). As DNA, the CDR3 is TGTGCCAGCAGCTCCAGGGGACTAGCGGGTAGCACAGATACGCAGTATTTT. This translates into CASSSRGLAGSTDTQYF. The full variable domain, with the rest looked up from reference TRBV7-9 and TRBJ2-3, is DTGVSQNPRHKITKRGQNVTFRCDPISEHNRLYWYRQTLGQGPEFLTYFQNEAQLEKSRLLSDRFSAERPKGSFSTLEIQRTEQGDSAMYLCASSSRGLAGSTDTQYFGPGTRLTVL.

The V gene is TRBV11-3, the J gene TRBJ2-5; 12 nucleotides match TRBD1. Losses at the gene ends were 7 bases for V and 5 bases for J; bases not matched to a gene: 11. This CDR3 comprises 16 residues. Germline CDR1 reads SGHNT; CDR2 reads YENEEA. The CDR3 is CASTRPRDRGRETQYF. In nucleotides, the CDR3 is TGTGCCAGCACCCGACCCCGGGACAGGGGGCGGGAGACCCAGTACTTC. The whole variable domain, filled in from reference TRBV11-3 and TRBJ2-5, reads EAGVVQSPRYKIIEKKQPVAFWCNPISGHNTLYWYLQNLGQGPELLIRYENEEAVDDSQLPKDRFSAERLKGVDSTLKIQPAELGDSAVYLCASTRPRDRGRETQYFGPGTRLLVL.

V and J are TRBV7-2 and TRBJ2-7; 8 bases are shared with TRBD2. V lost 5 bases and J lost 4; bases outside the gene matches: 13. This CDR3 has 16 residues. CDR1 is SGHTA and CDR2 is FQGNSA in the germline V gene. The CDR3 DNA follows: TGTGCCAGCAGCGAGGGTGAAGTAGCGGGACTTTACGAGCAGTACTTC. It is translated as CASSEGEVAGLYEQYF.

The CDR3 sequence: CASSQVGRGIIRNNEQFF. As DNA, the CDR3 is TGTGCCAGCAGCCAAGTTGGCCGGGGGATCATCCGGAACAATGAGCAGTTCTTC. The chain is built from TRBV4-2 and TRBJ2-1; D is perhaps TRBD2 (6 bases). Germline assignment: CDR1 LGHNA and CDR2 YNFKEQ. Trimming pared 1 base from V and 5 bases from J, leaving 21 bases between. The CDR3 is 18 amino acids.